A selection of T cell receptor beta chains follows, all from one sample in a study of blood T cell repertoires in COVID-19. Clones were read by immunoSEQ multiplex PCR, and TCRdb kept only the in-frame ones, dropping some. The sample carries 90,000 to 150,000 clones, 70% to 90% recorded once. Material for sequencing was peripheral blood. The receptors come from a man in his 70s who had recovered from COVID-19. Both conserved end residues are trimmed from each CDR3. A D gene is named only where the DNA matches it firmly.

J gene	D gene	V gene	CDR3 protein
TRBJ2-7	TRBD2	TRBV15	ATSRGLAGGYEQY
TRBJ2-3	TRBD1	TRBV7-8	ASSLAANRGDTQY
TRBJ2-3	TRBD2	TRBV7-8	ASSYPAGEPFSAD
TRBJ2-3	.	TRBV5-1	ASSLAGGASTDTQY
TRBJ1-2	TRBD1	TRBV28	ASSSVPGQGDYGYT
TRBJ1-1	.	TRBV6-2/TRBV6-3	ASSFAGFRNTEAF
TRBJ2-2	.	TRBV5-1	ASSQLRATSNTGELF
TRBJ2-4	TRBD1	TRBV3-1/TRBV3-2	ASSQGRGSIQY
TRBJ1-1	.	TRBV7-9	ASSSAAGDTPDTEAF
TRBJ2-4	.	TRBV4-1	ASSPLGELAKNIQY
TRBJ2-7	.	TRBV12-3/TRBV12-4	ASSRGGEQY
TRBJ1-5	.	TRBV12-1	ASSLSTTGSNQPQH
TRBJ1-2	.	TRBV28	ASTLFGGRISYGYT
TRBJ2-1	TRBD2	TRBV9	ASSVGASGRGKYEQF
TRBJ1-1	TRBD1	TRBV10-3	ATGQGLLMNTEAF
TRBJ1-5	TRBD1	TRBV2	ASRGQLNQPQH
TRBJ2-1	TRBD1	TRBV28	ASSYVPGTGWWTEQF
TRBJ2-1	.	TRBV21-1	ASSKVLTSGGTYNEQF
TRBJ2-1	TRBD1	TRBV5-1	ASRNRDRGHNEQF
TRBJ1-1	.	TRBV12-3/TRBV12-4	ASSFSPYTEAF
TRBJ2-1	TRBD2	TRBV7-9	ASSLGTSGNNEQF
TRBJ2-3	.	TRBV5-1	ASSLVPLDTQY
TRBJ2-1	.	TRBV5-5	ASSLNVGLYYNEQF
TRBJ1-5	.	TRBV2	ASSERVRNQPQH
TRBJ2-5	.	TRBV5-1	ASSLKGDETQY
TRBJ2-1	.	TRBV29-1	SVVPVREQF
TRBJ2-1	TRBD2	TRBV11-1	ASGEGRSSYNEQF
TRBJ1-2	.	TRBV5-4	ASSLGGEGGGYT
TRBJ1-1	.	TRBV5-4	ASSLRTVVNTEAF
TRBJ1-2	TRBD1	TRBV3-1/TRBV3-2	ASSQLGTESSGYT
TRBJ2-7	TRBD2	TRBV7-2	ASSSSSGGEQY
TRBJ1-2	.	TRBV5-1	ASSPRLTGYGYT
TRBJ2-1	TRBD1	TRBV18	ASSQPGQGSIDEQF
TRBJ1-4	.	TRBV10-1	ASRTMGRANEKLF
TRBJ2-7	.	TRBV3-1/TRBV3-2	ASSQGGGGHEQY
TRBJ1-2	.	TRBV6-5	ASSYRIQGDYGYT
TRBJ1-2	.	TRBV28	ASSTPGGDGYT
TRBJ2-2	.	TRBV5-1	ASSQLLDTGELF
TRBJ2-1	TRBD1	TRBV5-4	ASSLGGQGDNEQF
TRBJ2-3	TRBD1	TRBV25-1	ASSERTGSTDTQY
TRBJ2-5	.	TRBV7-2	ASSFKLGSSETQY
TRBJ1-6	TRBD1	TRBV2	ASRDRGGNSPLH
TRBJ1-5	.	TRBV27	ASSLSAIGVQPQH
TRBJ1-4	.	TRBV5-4	ASSLEQVPFRYEGKLF
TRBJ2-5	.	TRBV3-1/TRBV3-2	ASSQGVGEETQY
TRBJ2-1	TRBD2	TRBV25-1	ASSSGKGEQF
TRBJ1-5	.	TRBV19	ASSIERGQPQH
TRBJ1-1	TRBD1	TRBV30	ASRDSFDAF
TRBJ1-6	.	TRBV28	ASTLPEGGYNSPLH
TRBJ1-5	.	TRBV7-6	ASSHSMDGESNQPQH
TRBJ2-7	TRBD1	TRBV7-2	ASSPTPGQGYEQY
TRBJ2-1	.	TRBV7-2	ASSLSGFSYNEQF
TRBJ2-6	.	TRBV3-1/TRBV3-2	ASSHNSPGANVLT
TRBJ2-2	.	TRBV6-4	ATNNRQAVTNTGELF
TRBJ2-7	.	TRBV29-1	SAGQGHYEQY
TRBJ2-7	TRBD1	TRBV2	ASIRTGSSYEQY
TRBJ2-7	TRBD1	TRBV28	ASSLVGDRGLYEQY
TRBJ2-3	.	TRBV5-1	ASSLTMAGADTQY
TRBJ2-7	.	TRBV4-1	ASSQDPGNEQY